A single sample gave rise to the 25 T cell receptor beta chains below, sequenced in a study of T cell responses to AZD1222 COVID-19 vaccine. Sequenced by immunoSEQ multiplex PCR; TCRdb stores in-frame clones only, minus some. The sample has about 120,000 clones, roughly 92% seen once; the top ten hold 4% to 5.5%. Sequencing used peripheral blood, obtained on day 0 of AZD1222 vaccination. These receptors originate from an adult in good health.

The chain uses TRBV4-1 and TRBJ1-1, with 8 positions matching TRBD1. This CDR3 spans 15 amino acids. V gave up 2 bases and J gave up 5 bases; unmatched junction bases: 7. In germline, CDR1 is MGHRA, CDR2 YSYEKL. The CDR3 reads CASSQTGQGGTEAFF. Written as DNA, the CDR3 is TGCGCCAGCAGCCAAACCGGACAGGGAGGGACTGAAGCTTTCTTT.

The chain links TRBV24-1 to TRBJ1-5; 10 bases are shared with TRBD1. Germline loops: CDR1 KGHDR, CDR2 SFDVKD. The CDR3 totals 18 residues. V lost 3 bases and J lost 6; bases outside the gene matches: 13. CDR3 protein: CATSDTPGTGAPSQPQHF. The CDR3 nucleotides are TGTGCCACCAGTGATACCCCCGGGACAGGGGCCCCAAGTCAGCCCCAGCATTTT.

This sequence joins TRBV30 and TRBJ2-7; the D gene is possibly TRBD1 (5 bases). The CDR3 is 13 amino acids. Germline V lookup: CDR1 GTSNPN, CDR2 SVGIG (reference sequence). V was trimmed by 4 bases and J by 1 base, leaving 11 bases between them. CDR3 amino acids: CAWMGLRSYEQYF. In DNA, the CDR3 is TGTGCCTGGATGGGGCTTCGTTCCTACGAGCAGTACTTC.

In its sample, this clone was seen once. The chain carries TRBV9 and TRBJ2-5; D may match TRBD1 or TRBD2 (6 bases each). The CDR3 is made up of 17 amino acids. V lost 0 bases, J lost 5 bases, and 20 bases lay in between. Germline V gives CDR1 SGDLS, CDR2 YYNGEE. The CDR3 nucleotides read TGTGCCAGCAGCGTAGATCCCCCCGGGGGCGCGATGGAGACCCAGTACTTC. Translating gives CASSVDPPGGAMETQYF.

V is TRBV6-2 or TRBV6-3 and J is TRBJ2-7, with 7 bases aligning to TRBD1. V was clipped by 6 bases and J by 4 bases; unmatched bases: 9. CDR3 size: 14 residues. Germline V gene data show CDR1 as MNHEY and CDR2 as SVGEGT. The DNA for the CDR3 is TGTGCCAGCAGCCAACAGGGGCCCGGGTACGAGCAGTACTTC. Encoded protein: CASSQQGPGYEQYF.

The chain has TRBV9 and TRBJ1-2; a possible D gene is TRBD1 (6 bases). The V gene's germline CDR1 is SGDLS and CDR2 YYNGEE. Trimming shortened V by 3 bases and J by 0 bases, and 12 bases separated the two germline ends. This CDR3 contains 15 residues. The CDR3 here is CASSALQGTNYGYTF. Here the CDR3 DNA reads TGTGCCAGCAGCGCTCTACAGGGCACTAACTATGGCTACACCTTC.

Details on this clone: An end of the junction differs from the germline gene, which may be a read error. V usage is TRBV7-3 and J usage is TRBJ1-1, with TRBD1 as a possible D gene (6 bases). The CDR3 runs to 12 residues. CDR1 and CDR2 (germline): SGHTA, FQGTGA. The CDR3 DNA reads TGTGCCAGCAGCTTCTCAACAGGGCGGCTAGTCTTT. Translated, it gives CASSFSTGRLVF. The full variable domain, its missing parts supplied by reference TRBV7-3 and TRBJ1-1, is GAGVSQTPSNKVTEKGKYVELRCDPISGHTALYWYRQSLGQGPEFLIYFQGTGAADDSGLPNDRFFAVRPEGSVSTLKIQRTERGDSAVYLCASSFSTGRLVFGQGTRLTVV.

The V gene is TRBV27, the J gene TRBJ2-6, with D maybe TRBD1 (7 bases). Germline values: CDR1 MNHEY, CDR2 SMNVEV (reference sequence). The germline V and J ends were trimmed by 5 bases and 1 base, with 12 bases remaining between them. The CDR3 has 16 residues. The CDR3 DNA follows: TGTGCCAGCAGTCAGGGGGGCGTATCTGGGGCCAACGTCCTGACTTTC. Translation gives CASSQGGVSGANVLTF.

This rearrangement joins TRBV5-1 to TRBJ2-3; TRBD2 aligns across 13 bases. Germline-derived CDR1 and CDR2 are SGHRS and YFSETQ. V shed 2 bases, J shed 4 bases, and the junction held 4 bases outside the gene matches. The CDR3 contains 16 residues. CDR3 sequence: CASSFRTSGGPDTQYF. As DNA, the CDR3 is TGCGCCAGCAGCTTCAGGACTAGCGGGGGACCAGATACGCAGTATTTT.

V gene TRBV5-1 combines with J gene TRBJ2-3; D unresolved. This CDR3 comprises 15 residues. Trimming took off 4 bases at V and 2 bases at J, with 14 bases between the two ends. The germline V gene has CDR1 SGHRS and CDR2 YFSETQ. The DNA of the CDR3 is TGCGCCAGCAGCCGTAATAGCCCTGACACAGATACGCAGTATTTT. This codes for CASSRNSPDTDTQYF.

V gene TRBV3-1 (or the pseudogene TRBV3-2) combines with J gene TRBJ1-5; 8 bases align to TRBD1. J gave up 3 bases and V 5 bases, and 6 bases lay outside the gene matches. The CDR3 covers 15 residues. Germline-derived CDR1 and CDR2 are LGHDT and YNNKEL (reference sequence). CDR3 protein: CASSKQGGINQPQHF. In nucleotides, the CDR3 is TGTGCCAGCAGCAAACAGGGGGGAATCAATCAGCCCCAGCATTTT.

In this sample, this clone turned up a few times. The gene calls are TRBV28 and TRBJ2-6, with D perhaps TRBD2 (5 bases). V was pared by 2 bases and J by 5 bases, with 7 bases between. This CDR3 is built from 14 residues. The germline V gene has CDR1 MDHEN and CDR2 SYDVKM. DNA of the CDR3: TGTGCCAGCAGTTTACCCGGGAGGGCCAACGTCCTGACTTTC. As protein: CASSLPGRANVLTF.

As to this clone: This specimen includes other DNA sequences encoding the same CDR3. The CDR3 DNA follows: TGCGCCAGCAGCCAAGTCGGCGGCACCGGGGAGCTGTTTTTT. Its protein is CASSQVGGTGELFF. The chain carries TRBV4-3 and TRBJ2-2; no definite D call. Germline V gene lookup returns CDR1 LGHNA and CDR2 YSLEER. The CDR3 runs 14 residues. Trimming removed 1 base from V and 4 bases from J, with 7 bases in between.

CDR3: CASSSLGRIDEQYF. CDR3 nucleotide sequence: TGTGCCAGCAGCTCCCTCGGGAGGATCGACGAGCAGTACTTC. This chain uses TRBV7-2 with TRBJ2-7; 7 bases are shared with TRBD2. J was trimmed by 5 bases and V by 4 bases; bases with no gene match: 8. The CDR3 spans 14 residues. Germline values: CDR1 SGHTA, CDR2 FQGNSA. The full variable domain, rest sourced from reference TRBV7-2 and TRBJ2-7, is GAGVSQSPSNKVTEKGKDVELRCDPISGHTALYWYRQSLGQGLEFLIYFQGNSAPDKSGLPSDRFSAERTGGSVSTLTIQRTQQEDSAVYLCASSSLGRIDEQYFGPGTRLTVT.

The rearrangement joins TRBV6-4 to TRBJ2-3, with TRBD2 matching 9 bases. Trimming took 3 bases from V and 1 from J; bases not matched to a gene: 2. The CDR3 runs to 15 residues. Looked up from germline, CDR1 is MRHNA and CDR2 is SNTAGT. The CDR3 spells CASSEERGGTDTQYF. CDR3 in DNA: TGTGCCAGCAGTGAAGAGCGGGGGGGCACAGATACGCAGTATTTT.

The chain couples TRBV7-2 to TRBJ2-1; a possible D gene is TRBD2 (5 bases). Trimming removed 2 bases at V and 1 base at J, with 6 bases between. This CDR3 has 14 residues. The germline V gene encodes CDR1 SGHTA and CDR2 FQGNSA. Written as DNA, the CDR3 is TGTGCCAGCAGCTTATCGGGATCCTACAATGAGCAGTTCTTC. Encoded protein: CASSLSGSYNEQFF.

The genes are TRBV5-1 and TRBJ2-7; 10 bases are a match to TRBD1. The V and J ends lost 6 bases and 7 bases, in that order; junction bases with no gene match: 4. In germline, CDR1 is SGHRS, CDR2 YFSETQ. CDR3 length: 12 amino acids. CDR3 sequence: CASKGQGLEQYF. The CDR3 DNA is TGCGCCAGCAAGGGACAGGGGTTGGAGCAGTACTTC.

The chain recombines TRBV5-4 with TRBJ2-5; the match to TRBD2 covers 8 bases. The V and J ends lost 2 bases and 4 bases, in that order; junction bases with no gene match: 4. This CDR3 has 14 amino acids. Germline V CDR1 and CDR2: SGHNT, YYREEE (reference sequence). CDR3 bases: TGTGCCAGCAGCTTACCGGGGGGGCTAGAGACCCAGTACTTC. It encodes CASSLPGGLETQYF.

This clone appeared once. The chain links TRBV5-1 to TRBJ1-3; TRBD1 matches at 8 bases. V was pared by 4 bases and J by 4 bases, with 7 bases of the junction left unmatched. The CDR3 runs to 15 residues. Germline CDR1 is SGHRS and CDR2 is YFSETQ. In DNA, the CDR3 is TGCGCCAGCAGCACTGGACAGGGCTTCGGAAACACCATATATTTT. Protein: CASSTGQGFGNTIYF. The full variable domain, with the rest looked up from reference TRBV5-1 and TRBJ1-3, is KAGVTQTPRYLIKTRGQQVTLSCSPISGHRSVSWYQQTPGQGLQFLFEYFSETQRNKGNFPGRFSGRQFSNSRSEMNVSTLELGDSALYLCASSTGQGFGNTIYFGEGSWLTVV.

This clone appeared a single time. The J gene is TRBJ1-1, the V gene TRBV7-9; no clear D. Germline CDR1 SEHNR, CDR2 FQNEAQ (reference sequence). V gave up 3 bases and J gave up 5 bases, with 7 bases separating them. The CDR3 extends over 12 amino acids. CDR3: CASSFDGTEAFF. Written as DNA, the CDR3 is TGTGCCAGCAGCTTCGATGGAACTGAAGCTTTCTTT.

The chain recombines TRBV6-1 with TRBJ1-5; 8 positions agree with TRBD1. Germline values: CDR1 MNHNS, CDR2 SASEGT. The length of the CDR3 is 14 residues. J was trimmed by 5 bases and V by 3 bases; bases with no gene match: 3. Here the CDR3 reads CASSDRGLHQPQHF. CDR3 DNA sequence: TGTGCCAGCAGTGACAGGGGGCTCCATCAGCCCCAGCATTTT.

DNA of the CDR3: TGCGCCAGCGGACAGGGGCCCTACGAGCAGTACTTC. Residues: CASGQGPYEQYF. The chain recombines TRBV10-1 with TRBJ2-7; TRBD1 aligns across 9 bases. Trimming removed 8 bases from V and 2 bases from J; junction bases left unmatched: 1. Germline loops: CDR1 WNHNN, CDR2 SYGVQD (reference sequence). CDR3 length: 12 residues.

The J gene is TRBJ2-1, the V gene TRBV19; TRBD1 matches 8 bases. CDR3 length: 15 residues. The germline V gene encodes CDR1 LNHDA and CDR2 SQIVND (reference sequence). Here the CDR3 reads CMSRTGILPGSEQFF. The CDR3 nucleotides are TGTATGTCTAGGACAGGGATCTTGCCGGGGAGTGAGCAGTTCTTC.

The V gene is TRBV19, the J gene TRBJ2-7; no firm D call. This CDR3 has 14 amino acids. V dropped 7 bases and J dropped 1 base, with 14 bases sitting between them. Germline V gene sequence: CDR1 LNHDA, CDR2 SQIVND (reference sequence). The CDR3 region has the DNA TGTGCCAGTAAAAAGAAGTACGATTCCTACGAGCAGTACTTC. Protein: CASKKKYDSYEQYF. The whole variable domain, remainder taken from reference TRBV19 and TRBJ2-7, is DGGITQSPKYLFRKEGQNVTLSCEQNLNHDAMYWYRQDPGQGLRLIYYSQIVNDFQKGDIAEGYSVSREKKESFPLTVTSAQKNPTAFYLCASKKKYDSYEQYFGPGTRLTVT.

The chain uses TRBV18 and TRBJ2-7; 7 bases are a match to TRBD1. The CDR3 consists of 17 residues. The J segment lost 12 bases and the V segment lost 3 bases, leaving 23 bases of the junction unmatched. Germline-derived CDR1 and CDR2 are KGHSH and LQKENI. CDR3 amino acids: CASSPLDRHPSRPYRYF. The CDR3, as DNA: TGTGCCAGCTCACCGTTGGACAGGCATCCCTCGCGACCATACAGGTACTTC. Together with reference TRBV18 and TRBJ2-7, the CDR3 gives the full variable domain: NAGVMQNPRHLVRRRGQEARLRCSPMKGHSHVYWYRQLPEEGLKFMVYLQKENIIDESGMPKERFSAEFPKEGPSILRIQQVVRGDSAAYFCASSPLDRHPSRPYRYFGPGTRLTVT.